This TCR beta chain was captured in a study of cytomegalovirus exposure and HLA in healthy donors. Study information: Approximately 81% of around 400 genotyped donors fell in the Caucasian-associated ancestry cluster. Study-level findings and limits: In a later analysis, productive TCRs from donors in an Asian-associated ancestry cluster reportedly carried fewer N-insertions than the cohort mean.

Deletions cut 0 bases from V and 0 bases from J, with 9 bases between. This CDR3 spans 16 amino acids. Germline-derived CDR1 and CDR2 are SEHNR and FQNEAQ (reference sequence). PCR primers comprised 60 Vbeta and 13 Jbeta primers. TCRdb's copy holds only in-frame clones and misses some; the assay was immunoSEQ multiplex PCR. The sample has some 120,000 clones, roughly 71% seen once. Concerning this clone itself: As yet, its antigen is unknown.

The TCR sequence derives from a woman aged 40 to 49 in good health and CMV-seropositive. This chain uses TRBV7-9 with TRBJ1-5; D perhaps matches TRBD1 (5 bases). Sequencing input: PBMCs. CDR3 bases: TGTGCCAGCAGCTTAGCAGGGGATTATAGCAATCAGCCCCAGCATTTT. This sequence encodes CASSLAGDYSNQPQHF.